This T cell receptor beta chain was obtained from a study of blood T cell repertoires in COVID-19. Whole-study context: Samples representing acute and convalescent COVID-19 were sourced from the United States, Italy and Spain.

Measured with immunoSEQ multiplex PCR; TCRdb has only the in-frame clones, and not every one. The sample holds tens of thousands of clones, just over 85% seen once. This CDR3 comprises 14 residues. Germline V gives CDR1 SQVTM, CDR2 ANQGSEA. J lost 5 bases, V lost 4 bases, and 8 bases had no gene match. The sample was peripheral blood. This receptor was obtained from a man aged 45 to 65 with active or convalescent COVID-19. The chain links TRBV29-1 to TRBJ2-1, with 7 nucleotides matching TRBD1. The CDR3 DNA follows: TGCAGCGTTGCGATACAGGGGCGAAACAATGAGCAGTTCTTC. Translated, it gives CSVAIQGRNNEQFF.